One sample yielded the 21 T cell receptor beta chains listed below, sequenced in a study of cytomegalovirus exposure and HLA in healthy donors. 13 Jbeta primers and 60 Vbeta primers were used for the PCR. The table came from immunoSEQ multiplex PCR; TCRdb's copy has only in-frame clones and leaves some out. Of 120,000 or so clones listed, about 80% are singletons. The sequenced material came from PBMCs. The receptors shown here come from a man between 25 and 39 years old in good health and CMV-seropositive.

J is TRBJ2-5 and V is TRBV7-6; a weak D match, TRBD2 (5 bases). Germline loops: CDR1 SGHVS, CDR2 FNYEAQ. V was shortened by 0 bases and J by 1 base, with 9 bases between the two germline ends. CDR3 length equals 15 residues. Written as DNA, the CDR3 is TGTGCCAGCAGCTTAGCGGGAGTTCTCCAAGAGACCCAGTACTTC. Protein product: CASSLAGVLQETQYF.

V and J are TRBV7-2 and TRBJ2-5; 11 bases fit TRBD2. From germline, CDR1 is SGHTA and CDR2 FQGNSA. V lost 5 bases and J lost 5; bases outside the gene matches: 4. This CDR3 spans 14 amino acids. This chain's CDR3 is CASSPSGRSETQYF. The DNA of the CDR3 is TGTGCCAGCAGCCCTAGCGGGAGGTCGGAGACCCAGTACTTC.

This clone showed up just a few times. J is TRBJ1-5 and V is TRBV5-6; 10 nucleotides match TRBD1. V lost 4 bases to trimming and J lost 2 bases; unmatched junction nucleotides: 6. CDR3 size: 16 residues. Germline CDR1 SGHDT, CDR2 YYEEEE. CDR3 bases: TGTGCCAGCAGCCGGGGGACAGGGGAGGGCAATCAGCCCCAGCATTTT. Amino acid sequence: CASSRGTGEGNQPQHF.

The J gene is TRBJ1-1, the V gene TRBV15; the D gene is possibly TRBD1 (6 bases). The CDR3 consists of 16 residues. Trimming left V 7 bases short and J 3 bases short, with 21 bases between. Germline assignment: CDR1 LNHNV and CDR2 YYDKDF (reference sequence). The CDR3 region is CATNPVGAGGDTEAFF. The CDR3 region has the DNA TGTGCCACCAACCCGGTGGGGGCGGGGGGGGACACTGAAGCTTTCTTT.

The V gene is TRBV4-1, the J gene TRBJ1-1; maybe TRBD1 (5 bases). V lost 3 bases and J 4 bases, leaving 9 bases between the germline ends. The CDR3 spans 13 residues. CDR1 and CDR2 from the germline V gene are MGHRA and YSYEKL. The CDR3 nucleotides read TGCGCCAGCAGCCAGTGGGGGGGCACTGAAGCTTTCTTT. Encoded protein: CASSQWGGTEAFF.

CDR3 bases: TGTGCCAGCAGTTCCGGACTAGCCGCCTCGATTCACAGCTCCTACGAGCAGTACTTC. Translated, it gives CASSSGLAASIHSSYEQYF. The V gene is TRBV27, the J gene TRBJ2-7; 8 bases are a match to TRBD2. The germline CDR1 and CDR2 sequences are MNHEY and SMNVEV (reference sequence). The CDR3 totals 19 residues. The V segment lost 4 bases and the J segment 0 bases; nucleotides outside the gene matches: 17.

The CDR3 spells CASSLARGGAVNEQYF. The CDR3 bases are TGCGCCAGCAGCTTGGCCCGCGGGGGGGCCGTCAACGAGCAGTACTTC. The chain couples TRBV5-1 to TRBJ2-7, with 9 nucleotides matching TRBD2. The CDR3 runs to 16 residues. With V trimmed by 0 bases and J by 5 bases, 9 bases remained unmatched. CDR1 SGHRS and CDR2 YFSETQ come from the germline V gene.

The rearrangement links TRBV28 to TRBJ2-7; D gene ambiguous. Germline CDR1 is MDHEN and CDR2 is SYDVKM. This CDR3 comprises 11 residues. Between the trimmed V and J ends, which lost 8 bases and 3 bases, there was a span of 8 bases. CDR3 protein: CASQRSYEQYF. The CDR3 bases are TGTGCCAGCCAGCGAAGCTACGAGCAGTACTTC.

V and J are TRBV18 and TRBJ1-1; D unclear. Germline CDR1 reads KGHSH; CDR2 reads LQKENI. CDR3 length: 14 residues. V lost 3 bases to trimming and J lost 2 bases, with 10 bases between them. The chain's CDR3 is CASSPNEGNTEAFF. The CDR3, as DNA: TGTGCCAGCTCACCGAATGAGGGTAACACTGAAGCTTTCTTT.

The rearrangement links TRBV7-8 to TRBJ2-7, with a possible D match to TRBD2 (6 bases). V was shortened by 5 bases and J by 0 bases, with 17 bases between the two germline ends. The CDR3 sequence is 16 residues long. Germline loops: CDR1 SGHVS, CDR2 FQNEAQ. The CDR3 spells CASSVPQDGSSYEQYF. The CDR3 DNA reads TGTGCCAGCAGCGTACCACAAGACGGGAGCTCCTACGAGCAGTACTTC.

The chain combines TRBV5-6 with TRBJ2-2; the D gene is possibly TRBD1 (5 bases). V was trimmed by 2 bases and J by 4 bases, leaving 12 bases between them. Germline V CDR1 and CDR2: SGHDT, YYEEEE. This CDR3 contains 15 residues. DNA of the CDR3: TGTGCCAGCAGCTTTCGAGACAGACCCACCGGGGAGCTGTTTTTT. This sequence encodes CASSFRDRPTGELFF.

The V gene is TRBV15, the J gene TRBJ1-5; 8 nucleotides agree with TRBD1. The CDR3 is made up of 17 amino acids. In germline, CDR1 is LNHNV, CDR2 YYDKDF (reference sequence). With 1 base clipped from V and 3 bases from J, the junction kept 8 bases outside the gene matches. CDR3 in DNA: TGTGCCACCAGCAGAGTCCAGGGGGCAGGCAACAATCAGCCCCAGCATTTT. Translating gives CATSRVQGAGNNQPQHF.

The J gene is TRBJ2-1, the V gene TRBV6-5, with D possibly matching TRBD1 (6 bases). Germline CDR1 and CDR2: MNHEY and SVGAGI. V lost 3 bases, J lost 1 base, and 10 bases lay in between. CDR3 length: 15 residues. In DNA, the CDR3 is TGTGCCAGCAGTTATCTACAGGGTTCCTACAATGAGCAGTTCTTC. This codes for CASSYLQGSYNEQFF.

The chain recombines TRBV11-3 with TRBJ2-1; 8 nucleotides align to TRBD1. CDR1 and CDR2 from the germline V gene are SGHNT and YENEEA. The trim removed 5 bases at V and 9 bases at J, leaving 15 bases unmatched. The CDR3 sequence is 16 residues long. The CDR3 DNA reads as TGTGCCAGCAGCGGAAGGCAGAAGACAGGGGTCACTGAGCAGTTCTTC. Protein sequence: CASSGRQKTGVTEQFF.

The chain joins TRBV30 to TRBJ2-3, with 12 bases identical to TRBD2. The CDR3 is 15 amino acids. The V and J ends lost 2 bases and 4 bases, in that order; junction bases with no gene match: 4. Germline CDR1 is GTSNPN and CDR2 is SVGIG (reference sequence). The CDR3 here is CAWSRRLAGADTQYF. In DNA form, the CDR3 reads TGTGCCTGGAGTCGTAGACTAGCGGGAGCAGATACGCAGTATTTT.

The chain joins TRBV4-2 to TRBJ2-2, with D possibly TRBD2 on 6 matching bases. CDR1 is LGHNA and CDR2 is YNFKEQ in the germline V gene. This CDR3 has 16 residues. V shed 0 bases and J shed 1 base, with 9 bases lying between them. The CDR3 sequence: CASSQDPGLNTGELFF. CDR3 DNA: TGTGCCAGCAGCCAAGATCCGGGACTGAACACCGGGGAGCTGTTTTTT.

The chain recombines TRBV19 with TRBJ2-1; weak D call: TRBD2 (6 bases). V dropped 6 bases and J dropped 0 bases, with 24 bases sitting between them. Germline CDR1 LNHDA, CDR2 SQIVND (reference sequence). The CDR3 contains 19 residues. CDR3 DNA: TGTGCCAGTAGCAAACCCTCCGGACTACGGGATAACTCCTACAATGAGCAGTTCTTC. Its protein product is CASSKPSGLRDNSYNEQFF.

A few counts support this clone. J is TRBJ1-1 and V is TRBV13; TRBD1 matches 8 bases. The CDR3 has 12 residues. V was clipped by 11 bases and J by 1 base; unmatched bases: 3. Germline V lookup: CDR1 PRHDT, CDR2 FYEKMQ (reference sequence). CDR3 nucleotides: TGTGCCGCGACAGGGGCGAACACTGAAGCTTTCTTT. Its translation is CAATGANTEAFF.

In this sample, this clone turned up once. V and J are TRBV13 and TRBJ2-7; 10 nucleotides match TRBD2. V lost 2 bases and J lost 9; bases outside the gene matches: 7. CDR1 and CDR2 (germline): PRHDT, FYEKMQ (reference sequence). This CDR3 is built from 14 residues. DNA of the CDR3: TGTGCCAGCAGCTTAAGCGGGAGGGCCCTCGGGCAGTACTTC. Translated: CASSLSGRALGQYF.

The chain has TRBV29-1 and TRBJ2-1; 11 bases align to TRBD2. The CDR3 has 14 amino acids. Germline V gene data show CDR1 as SQVTM and CDR2 as ANQGSEA. Losses at the gene ends were 5 bases for V and 9 bases for J; bases not matched to a gene: 9. The CDR3 is CSVTGLAEQGEQFF. DNA of the CDR3: TGCAGCGTTACGGGACTAGCGGAACAAGGTGAGCAGTTCTTC.

This clone was counted between two and nine times. The genes are TRBV4-3 and TRBJ1-1; TRBD1 might be the D (6 bases). This CDR3 has 15 residues. Trimming left V 0 bases short and J 3 bases short, with 11 bases between. The germline gives CDR1 LGHNA, CDR2 YSLEER. CDR3 sequence reads: CASSQDNRADTEAFF. The CDR3 DNA follows: TGCGCCAGCAGCCAAGATAACAGGGCCGACACTGAAGCTTTCTTT.